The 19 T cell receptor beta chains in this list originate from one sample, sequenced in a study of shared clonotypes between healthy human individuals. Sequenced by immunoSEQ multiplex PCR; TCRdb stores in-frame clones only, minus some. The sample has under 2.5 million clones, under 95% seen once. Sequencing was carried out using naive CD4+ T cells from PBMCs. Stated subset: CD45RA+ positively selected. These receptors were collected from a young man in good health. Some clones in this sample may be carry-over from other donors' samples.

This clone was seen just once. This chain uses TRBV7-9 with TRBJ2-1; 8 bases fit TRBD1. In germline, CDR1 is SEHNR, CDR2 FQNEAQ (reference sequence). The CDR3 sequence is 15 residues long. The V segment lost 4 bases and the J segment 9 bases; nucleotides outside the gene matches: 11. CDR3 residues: CASSYWTGTSPEQFF. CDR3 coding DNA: TGTGCCAGCAGCTACTGGACAGGGACCTCCCCTGAGCAGTTCTTC.

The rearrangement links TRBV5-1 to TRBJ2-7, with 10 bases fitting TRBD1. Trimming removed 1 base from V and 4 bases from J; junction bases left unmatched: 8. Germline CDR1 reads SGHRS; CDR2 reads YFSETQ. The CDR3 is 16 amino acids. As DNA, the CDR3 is TGCGCCAGCAGCTTGTCGGGGACAGGGGCTGAGTACGAGCAGTACTTC. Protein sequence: CASSLSGTGAEYEQYF.

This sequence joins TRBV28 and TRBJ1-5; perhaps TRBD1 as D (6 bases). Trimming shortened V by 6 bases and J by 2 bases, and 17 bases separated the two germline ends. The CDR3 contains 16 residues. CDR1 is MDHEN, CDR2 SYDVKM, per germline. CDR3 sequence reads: CASRTDQGRGNQPQHF. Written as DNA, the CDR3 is TGTGCCAGCAGAACGGACCAGGGGAGAGGCAATCAGCCCCAGCATTTT.

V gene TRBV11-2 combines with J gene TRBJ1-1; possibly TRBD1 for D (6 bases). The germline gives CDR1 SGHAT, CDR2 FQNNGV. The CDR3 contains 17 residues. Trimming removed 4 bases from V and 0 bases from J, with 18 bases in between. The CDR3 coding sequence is TGTGCCAGCAGCTCTAGGGTGGACAGTCAGTTGAACACTGAAGCTTTCTTT. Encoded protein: CASSSRVDSQLNTEAFF.

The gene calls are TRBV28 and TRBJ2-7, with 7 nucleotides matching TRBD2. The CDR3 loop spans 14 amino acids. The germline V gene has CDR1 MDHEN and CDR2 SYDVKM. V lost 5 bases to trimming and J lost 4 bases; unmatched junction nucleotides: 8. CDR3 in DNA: TGTGCCAGCAGTGTCCGGGGGGTTACGTACGAGCAGTACTTC. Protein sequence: CASSVRGVTYEQYF.

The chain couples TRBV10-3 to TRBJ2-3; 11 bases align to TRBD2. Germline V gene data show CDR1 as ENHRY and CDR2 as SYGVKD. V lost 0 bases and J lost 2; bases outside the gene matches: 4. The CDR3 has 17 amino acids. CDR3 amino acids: CAISESKLAGVTDTQYF. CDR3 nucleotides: TGTGCCATCAGTGAGTCTAAACTAGCGGGAGTCACAGATACGCAGTATTTT.

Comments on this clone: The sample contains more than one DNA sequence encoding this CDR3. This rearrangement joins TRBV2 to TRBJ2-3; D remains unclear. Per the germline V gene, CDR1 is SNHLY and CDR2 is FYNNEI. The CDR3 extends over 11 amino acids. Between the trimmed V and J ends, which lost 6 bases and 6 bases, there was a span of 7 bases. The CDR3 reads CASRSGDTQYF. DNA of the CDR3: TGTGCCAGCAGATCCGGGGATACGCAGTATTTT.

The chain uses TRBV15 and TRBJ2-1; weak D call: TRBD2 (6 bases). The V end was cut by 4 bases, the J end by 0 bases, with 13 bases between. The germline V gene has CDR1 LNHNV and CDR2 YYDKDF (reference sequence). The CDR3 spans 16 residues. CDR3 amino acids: CATSTRPTSSYNEQFF. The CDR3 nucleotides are TGTGCCACCAGCACCAGACCGACTAGCTCCTACAATGAGCAGTTCTTC.

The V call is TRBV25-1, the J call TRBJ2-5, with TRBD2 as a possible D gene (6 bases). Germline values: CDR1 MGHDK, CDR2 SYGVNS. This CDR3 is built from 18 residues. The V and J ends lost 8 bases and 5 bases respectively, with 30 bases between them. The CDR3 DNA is TGTGCCAGCGGAAGTCCCGTACCGGACATATGGGAGGAGGAGACCCAGTACTTC. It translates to CASGSPVPDIWEEETQYF. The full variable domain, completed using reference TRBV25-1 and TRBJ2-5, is EADIYQTPRYLVIGTGKKITLECSQTMGHDKMYWYQQDPGMELHLIHYSYGVNSTEKGDLSSESTVSRIRTEHFPLTLESARPSHTSQYLCASGSPVPDIWEEETQYFGPGTRLLVL.

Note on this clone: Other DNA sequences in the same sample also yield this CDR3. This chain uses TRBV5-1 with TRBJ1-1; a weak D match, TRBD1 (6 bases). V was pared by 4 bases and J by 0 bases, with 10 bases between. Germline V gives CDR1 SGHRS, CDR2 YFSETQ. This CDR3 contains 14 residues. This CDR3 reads CASSIRGLNTEAFF. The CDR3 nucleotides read TGCGCCAGCAGCATCAGGGGACTGAACACTGAAGCTTTCTTT.

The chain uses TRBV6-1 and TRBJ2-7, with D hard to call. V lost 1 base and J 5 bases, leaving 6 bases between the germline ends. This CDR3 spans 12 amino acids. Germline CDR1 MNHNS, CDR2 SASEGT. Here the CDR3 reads CASSEVGDEQYF. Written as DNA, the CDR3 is TGTGCCAGCAGTGAAGTGGGCGACGAGCAGTACTTC.

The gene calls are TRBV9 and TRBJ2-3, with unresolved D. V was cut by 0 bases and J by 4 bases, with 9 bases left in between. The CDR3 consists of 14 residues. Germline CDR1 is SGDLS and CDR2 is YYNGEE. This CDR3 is CASSVAPRSDTQYF. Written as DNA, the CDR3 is TGTGCCAGCAGCGTAGCCCCTAGATCAGATACGCAGTATTTT.

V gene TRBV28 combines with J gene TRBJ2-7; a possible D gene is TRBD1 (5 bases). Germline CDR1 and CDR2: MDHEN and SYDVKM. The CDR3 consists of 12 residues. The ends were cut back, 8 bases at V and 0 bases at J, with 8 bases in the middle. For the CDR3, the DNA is TGTGCCAGCTGGACAAACTCCTACGAGCAGTACTTC. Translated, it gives CASWTNSYEQYF.

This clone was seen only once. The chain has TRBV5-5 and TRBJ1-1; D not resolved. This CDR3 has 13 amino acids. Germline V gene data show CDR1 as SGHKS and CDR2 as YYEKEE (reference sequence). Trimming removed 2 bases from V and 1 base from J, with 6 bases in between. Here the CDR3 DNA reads TGTGCCAGCAGCTTTCCTTGGAACACTGAAGCTTTCTTT. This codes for CASSFPWNTEAFF.

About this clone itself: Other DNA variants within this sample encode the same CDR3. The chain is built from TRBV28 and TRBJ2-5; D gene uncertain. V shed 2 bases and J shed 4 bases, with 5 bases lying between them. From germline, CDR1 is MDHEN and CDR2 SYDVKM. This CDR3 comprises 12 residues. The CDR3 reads CASSLVGETQYF. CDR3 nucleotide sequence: TGTGCCAGCAGTTTAGTAGGAGAGACCCAGTACTTC.

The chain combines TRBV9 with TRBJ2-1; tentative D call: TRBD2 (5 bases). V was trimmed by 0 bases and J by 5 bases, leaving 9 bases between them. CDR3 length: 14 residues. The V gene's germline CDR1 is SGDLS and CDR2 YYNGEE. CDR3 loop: CASSVASSHNEQFF. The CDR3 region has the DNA TGTGCCAGCAGCGTAGCTAGCAGCCACAATGAGCAGTTCTTC.

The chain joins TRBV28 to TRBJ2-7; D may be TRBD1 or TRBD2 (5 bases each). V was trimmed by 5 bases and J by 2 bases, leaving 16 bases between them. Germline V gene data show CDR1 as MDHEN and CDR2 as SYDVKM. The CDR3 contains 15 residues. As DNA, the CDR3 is TGTGCCAGCAGTCCTCCCGGGGCAGGAGCCTACGAGCAGTACTTC. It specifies CASSPPGAGAYEQYF.

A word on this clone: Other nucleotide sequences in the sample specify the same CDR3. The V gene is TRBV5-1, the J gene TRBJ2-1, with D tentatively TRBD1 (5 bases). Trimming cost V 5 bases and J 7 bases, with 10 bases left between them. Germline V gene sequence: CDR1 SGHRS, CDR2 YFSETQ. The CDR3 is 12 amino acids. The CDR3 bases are TGCGCCAGCAGTTTGCAGGGAAATGAGCAGTTCTTC. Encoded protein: CASSLQGNEQFF.

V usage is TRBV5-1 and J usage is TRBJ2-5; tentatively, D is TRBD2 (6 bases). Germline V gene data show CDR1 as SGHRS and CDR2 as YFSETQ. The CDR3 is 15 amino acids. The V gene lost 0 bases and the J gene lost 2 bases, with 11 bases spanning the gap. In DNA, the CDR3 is TGCGCCAGCAGCTTGGTTGCGGGAAGGCAAGAGACCCAGTACTTC. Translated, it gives CASSLVAGRQETQYF.